This T cell receptor (beta chain) was profiled in a study of T-cell reconstitution after alpha-beta-depleted transplantation in children. A TCRbeta library incorporating unique molecular identifiers was prepared. TCRdb reprocessed the PCR reads with MiXCR, giving one entry per CDR3 protein. The sample carries almost 400,000 distinct CDR3 sequences, roughly 20% recorded once. This clonotype has just a few counts. Sequenced here: PBMCs from the stem cell graft donor, sampled from the stem cell graft. This clonotype was obtained from a human donor who donated a stem cell graft to a child with acute myeloid leukemia.

In nucleotides, the CDR3 is TGTGCCAGCAGTTACTCCTCCATAGCGGGAAGCGGGGAGACCCAGTACTTC. Translating gives CASSYSSIAGSGETQYF. The V call is TRBV6-2 or TRBV6-3, the J call TRBJ2-5; the match to TRBD2 covers 8 bases. The germline CDR1 and CDR2 sequences are MNHEY and SVGEGT. The CDR3 is 17 residues long. V was pared by 0 bases and J by 5 bases, with 11 bases of the junction left unmatched.